This T cell receptor beta chain is drawn from a study of cytomegalovirus exposure and HLA in healthy donors. Germline CDR1 reads SGHTA; CDR2 reads FQGNSA. The CDR3 covers 14 residues. V lost 6 bases, J lost 5 bases, and 17 bases lay in between. The table came from immunoSEQ multiplex PCR; TCRdb's copy has only in-frame clones and leaves some out. The sample carries roughly 80,000 clones, approximately 94% recorded once. The clonotype comes from a woman under 30 in good health and CMV-seropositive. The chain joins TRBV7-2 to TRBJ2-7; D is perhaps TRBD1 (6 bases). The sample consisted of PBMCs. The CDR3: CASRTDRGHHEQYF. The DNA of the CDR3 is TGTGCCAGCAGAACCGACCGGGGACACCACGAGCAGTACTTC.